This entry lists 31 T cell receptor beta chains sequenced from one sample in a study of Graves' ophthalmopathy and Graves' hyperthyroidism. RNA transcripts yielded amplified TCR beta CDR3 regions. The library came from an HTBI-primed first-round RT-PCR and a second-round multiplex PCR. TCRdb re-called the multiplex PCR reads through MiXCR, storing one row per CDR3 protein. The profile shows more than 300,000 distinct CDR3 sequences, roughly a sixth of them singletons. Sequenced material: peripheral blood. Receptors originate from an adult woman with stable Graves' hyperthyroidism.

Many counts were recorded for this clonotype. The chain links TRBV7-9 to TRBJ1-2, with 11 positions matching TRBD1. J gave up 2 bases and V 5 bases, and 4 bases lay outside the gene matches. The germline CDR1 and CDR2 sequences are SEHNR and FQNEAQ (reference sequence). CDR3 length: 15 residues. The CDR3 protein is CASSGGQGANYGYTF. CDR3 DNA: TGTGCCAGCAGCGGAGGACAGGGGGCAAACTATGGCTACACCTTC. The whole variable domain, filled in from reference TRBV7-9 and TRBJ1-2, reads DTGVSQNPRHKITKRGQNVTFRCDPISEHNRLYWYRQTLGQGPEFLTYFQNEAQLEKSRLLSDRFSAERPKGSFSTLEIQRTEQGDSAMYLCASSGGQGANYGYTFGSGTRLTVV.

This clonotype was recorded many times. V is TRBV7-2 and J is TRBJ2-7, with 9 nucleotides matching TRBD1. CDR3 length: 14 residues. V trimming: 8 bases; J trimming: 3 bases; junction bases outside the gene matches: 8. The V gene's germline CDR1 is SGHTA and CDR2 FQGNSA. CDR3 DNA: TGTGCCAGCCAAAAGGGACAGGGAGGCTACGAGCAGTACTTC. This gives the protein CASQKGQGGYEQYF.

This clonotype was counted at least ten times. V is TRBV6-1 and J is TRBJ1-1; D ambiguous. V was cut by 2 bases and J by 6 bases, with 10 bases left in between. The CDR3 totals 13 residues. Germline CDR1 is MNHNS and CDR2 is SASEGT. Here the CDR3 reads CASSETGYAEAFF. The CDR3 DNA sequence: TGTGCCAGCAGTGAAACTGGGTACGCTGAAGCTTTCTTT.

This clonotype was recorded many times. CDR3 DNA: TGCAGTACCGGGGAGGGAGGGCGCTCCTACGAGCAGTACTTC. Protein product: CSTGEGGRSYEQYF. V and J are TRBV20-1 and TRBJ2-7; 7 bases align to TRBD2. CDR1 DFQATT and CDR2 SNEGSKA come from the germline V gene (reference sequence). The CDR3 is 14 amino acids. The ends lost 8 bases at V and 0 bases at J; junction bases unmatched: 10.

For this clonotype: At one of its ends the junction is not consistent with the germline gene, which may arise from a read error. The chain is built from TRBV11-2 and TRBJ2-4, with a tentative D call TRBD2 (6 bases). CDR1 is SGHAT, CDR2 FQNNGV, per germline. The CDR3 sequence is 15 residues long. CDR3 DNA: TGTGCCAGCAGCTTAGCTGCACTAGCCAAAAACATTAAGTACTTC. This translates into CASSLAALAKNIKYF.

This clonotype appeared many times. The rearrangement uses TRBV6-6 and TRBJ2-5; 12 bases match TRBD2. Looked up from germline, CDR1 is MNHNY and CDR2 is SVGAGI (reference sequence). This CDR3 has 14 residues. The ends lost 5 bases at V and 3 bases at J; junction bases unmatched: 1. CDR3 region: CASSRLAGEETQYF. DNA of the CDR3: TGTGCCAGCAGTCGACTAGCGGGGGAAGAGACCCAGTACTTC.

CDR3 in DNA: TGTGCCAGCAGACCGCGGGGGGCGGGCAATCAGCCCCAGCATTTT. Its translation: CASRPRGAGNQPQHF. The J gene is TRBJ1-5, the V gene TRBV6-1, with a weak D call TRBD1 (6 bases). Germline values: CDR1 MNHNS, CDR2 SASEGT. The length of the CDR3 is 15 residues. V was pared by 6 bases and J by 2 bases, with 14 bases between.

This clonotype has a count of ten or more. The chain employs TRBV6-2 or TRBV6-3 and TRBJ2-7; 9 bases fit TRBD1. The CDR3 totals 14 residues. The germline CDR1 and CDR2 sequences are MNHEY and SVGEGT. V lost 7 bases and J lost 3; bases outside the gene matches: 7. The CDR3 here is CASTEQGAGYEQYF. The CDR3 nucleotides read TGTGCCAGCACCGAACAGGGGGCGGGCTACGAGCAGTACTTC.

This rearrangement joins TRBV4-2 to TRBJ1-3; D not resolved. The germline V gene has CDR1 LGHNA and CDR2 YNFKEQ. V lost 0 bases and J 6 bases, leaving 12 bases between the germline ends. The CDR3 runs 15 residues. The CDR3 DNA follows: TGTGCCAGCAGCCAAGATCTCGAACCCCAAAACACCATATATTTT. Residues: CASSQDLEPQNTIYF.

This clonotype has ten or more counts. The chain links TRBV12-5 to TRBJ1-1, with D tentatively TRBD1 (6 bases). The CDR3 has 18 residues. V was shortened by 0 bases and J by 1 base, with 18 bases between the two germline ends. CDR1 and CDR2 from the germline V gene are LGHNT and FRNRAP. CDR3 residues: CASGLVPARQVGNTEAFF. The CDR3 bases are TGTGCTAGTGGTTTGGTACCCGCCCGACAGGTTGGGAACACTGAAGCTTTCTTT.

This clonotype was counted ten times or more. DNA for the CDR3: TGTGCCAGCAGTTGCAAGGAGGGTAAAATAGAGATGAACACTGAAGCTTTCTTT. Translation gives CASSCKEGKIEMNTEAFF. J is TRBJ1-1 and V is TRBV27; no definite D call. Germline V gives CDR1 MNHEY, CDR2 SMNVEV (reference sequence). Deletions cut 4 bases from V and 0 bases from J, with 21 bases between. CDR3 length: 18 residues.

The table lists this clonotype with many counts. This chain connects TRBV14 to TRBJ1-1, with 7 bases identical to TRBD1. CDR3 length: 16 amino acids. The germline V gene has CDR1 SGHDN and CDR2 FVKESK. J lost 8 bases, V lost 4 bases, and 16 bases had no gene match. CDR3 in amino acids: CASSPQKDREYAEAFF. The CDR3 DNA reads TGTGCCAGCAGCCCACAAAAAGACAGGGAATACGCCGAAGCTTTCTTT.

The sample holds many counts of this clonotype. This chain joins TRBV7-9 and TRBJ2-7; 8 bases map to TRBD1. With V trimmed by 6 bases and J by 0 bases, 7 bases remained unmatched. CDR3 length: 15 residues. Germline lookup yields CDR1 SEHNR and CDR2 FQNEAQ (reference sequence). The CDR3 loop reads CASRAPGQDSYEQYF. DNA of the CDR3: TGTGCCAGCAGGGCACCGGGACAGGACTCCTACGAGCAGTACTTC.

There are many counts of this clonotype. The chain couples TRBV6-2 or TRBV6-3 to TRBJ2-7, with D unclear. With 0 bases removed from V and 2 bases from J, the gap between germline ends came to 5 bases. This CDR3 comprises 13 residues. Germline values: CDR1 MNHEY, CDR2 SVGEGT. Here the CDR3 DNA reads TGTGCCAGCAGTTACTCACGACCCTACGAGCAGTACTTC. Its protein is CASSYSRPYEQYF.

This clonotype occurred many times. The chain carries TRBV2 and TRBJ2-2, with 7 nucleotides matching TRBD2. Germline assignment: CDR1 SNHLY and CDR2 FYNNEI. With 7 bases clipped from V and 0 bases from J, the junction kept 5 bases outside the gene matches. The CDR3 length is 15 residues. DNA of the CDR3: TGTGCCAGCAAAGGCGGGGGAGCGAACACCGGGGAGCTGTTTTTT. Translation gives CASKGGGANTGELFF.

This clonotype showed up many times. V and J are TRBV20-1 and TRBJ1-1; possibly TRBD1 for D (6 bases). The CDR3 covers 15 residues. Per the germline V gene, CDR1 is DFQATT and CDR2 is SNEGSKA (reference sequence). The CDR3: CSTTRGGRENTEAFF. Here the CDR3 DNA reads TGCAGCACCACGAGGGGGGGCAGGGAGAACACTGAAGCTTTCTTT.

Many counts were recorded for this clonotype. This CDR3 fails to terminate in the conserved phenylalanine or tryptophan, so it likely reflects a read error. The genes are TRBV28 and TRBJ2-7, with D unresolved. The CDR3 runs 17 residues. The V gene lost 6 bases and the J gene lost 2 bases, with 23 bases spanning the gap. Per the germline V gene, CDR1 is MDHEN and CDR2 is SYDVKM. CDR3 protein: CASSLPDRLVLPYEQYL. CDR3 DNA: TGTGCCAGCAGCCTTCCCGACCGGCTAGTCTTACCCTACGAGCAGTACCTC.

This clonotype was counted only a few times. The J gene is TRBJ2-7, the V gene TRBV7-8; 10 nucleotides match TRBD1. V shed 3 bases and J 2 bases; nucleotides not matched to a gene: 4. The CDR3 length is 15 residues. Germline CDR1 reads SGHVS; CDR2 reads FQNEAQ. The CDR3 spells CASSFPGQGAYEQYF. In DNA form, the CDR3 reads TGTGCCAGCAGCTTTCCAGGACAGGGGGCCTACGAGCAGTACTTC.

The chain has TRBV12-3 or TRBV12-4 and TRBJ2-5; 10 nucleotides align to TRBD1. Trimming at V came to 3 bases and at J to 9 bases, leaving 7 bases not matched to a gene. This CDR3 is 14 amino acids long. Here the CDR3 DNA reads TGTGCCAGCAGTTTCACCGGGACAGGGGAGGCCCAGTACTTC. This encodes CASSFTGTGEAQYF.

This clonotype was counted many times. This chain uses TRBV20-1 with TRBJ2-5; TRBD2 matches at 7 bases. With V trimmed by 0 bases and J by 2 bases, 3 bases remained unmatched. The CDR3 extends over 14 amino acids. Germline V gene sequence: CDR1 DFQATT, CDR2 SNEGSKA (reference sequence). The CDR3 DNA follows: TGCAGTGCTAGAGAGGGACTAAAACAAGAGACCCAGTACTTC. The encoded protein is CSAREGLKQETQYF.

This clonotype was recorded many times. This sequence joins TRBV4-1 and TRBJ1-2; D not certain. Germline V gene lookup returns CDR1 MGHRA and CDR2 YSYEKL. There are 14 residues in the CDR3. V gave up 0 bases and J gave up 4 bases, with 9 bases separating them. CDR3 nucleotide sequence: TGCGCCAGCAGCCAAGAGTCGGGGATCTATGGCTACACCTTC. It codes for CASSQESGIYGYTF.

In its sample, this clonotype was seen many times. The CDR3 region is CATSRDVDYEQYF. The DNA for the CDR3 is TGTGCCACCAGCAGAGATGTGGATTACGAGCAGTACTTC. J is TRBJ2-7 and V is TRBV15; D remains unclear. V shed 0 bases and J shed 4 bases, with 7 bases lying between them. The length of the CDR3 is 13 residues. The germline V gene has CDR1 LNHNV and CDR2 YYDKDF (reference sequence).

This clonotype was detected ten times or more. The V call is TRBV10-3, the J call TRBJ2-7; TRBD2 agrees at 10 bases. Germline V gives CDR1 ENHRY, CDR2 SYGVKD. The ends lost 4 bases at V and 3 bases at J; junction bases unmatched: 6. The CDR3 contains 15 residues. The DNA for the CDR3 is TGTGCCATCAGTGTAGAACTAGCGGGACTCTACGAGCAGTACTTC. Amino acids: CAISVELAGLYEQYF.

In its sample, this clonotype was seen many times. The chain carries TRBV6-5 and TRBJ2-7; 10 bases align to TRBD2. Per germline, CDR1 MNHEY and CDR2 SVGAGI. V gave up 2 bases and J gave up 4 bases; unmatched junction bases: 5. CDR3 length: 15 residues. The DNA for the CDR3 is TGTGCCAGCAGTTACCACGGACTAGCGGATTACGAGCAGTACTTC. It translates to CASSYHGLADYEQYF.

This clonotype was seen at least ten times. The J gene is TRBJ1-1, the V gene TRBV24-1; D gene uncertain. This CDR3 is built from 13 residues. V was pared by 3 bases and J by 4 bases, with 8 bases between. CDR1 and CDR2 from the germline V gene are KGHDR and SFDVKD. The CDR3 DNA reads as TGTGCCACCAGTGATCCCGCCCGCACTGAAGCTTTCTTT. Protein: CATSDPARTEAFF.

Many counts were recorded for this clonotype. The DNA of the CDR3 is TGTGCCACCAGTGATTTGTGGGGAACTAGCGGGGAGCTGTTTTTT. Translated: CATSDLWGTSGELFF. The J gene is TRBJ2-2, the V gene TRBV24-1; maybe TRBD2 (5 bases). The CDR3 runs 15 residues. Germline CDR1 and CDR2: KGHDR and SFDVKD. V lost 0 bases and J 7 bases, leaving 11 bases between the germline ends.

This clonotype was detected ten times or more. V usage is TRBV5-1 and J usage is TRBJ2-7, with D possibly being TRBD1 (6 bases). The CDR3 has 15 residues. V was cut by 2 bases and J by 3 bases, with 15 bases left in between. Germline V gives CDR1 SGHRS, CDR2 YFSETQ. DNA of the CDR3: TGCGCCAGCAGCTTCCGTCCAGGGGCCGACTACGAGCAGTACTTC. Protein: CASSFRPGADYEQYF.

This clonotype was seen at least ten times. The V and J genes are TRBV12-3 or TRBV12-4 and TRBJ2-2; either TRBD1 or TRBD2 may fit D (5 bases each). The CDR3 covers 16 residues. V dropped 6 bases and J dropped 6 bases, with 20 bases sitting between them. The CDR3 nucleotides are TGTGCCAGCAGCGAACTAAGATGGGGGAGCTCCGGGGAGCTGTTTTTT. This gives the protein CASSELRWGSSGELFF.

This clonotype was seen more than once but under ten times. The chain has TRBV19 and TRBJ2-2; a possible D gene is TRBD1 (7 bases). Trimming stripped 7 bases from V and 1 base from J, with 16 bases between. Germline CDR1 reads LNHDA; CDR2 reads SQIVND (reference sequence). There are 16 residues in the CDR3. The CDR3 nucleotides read TGTGCCAGTACCTCGGGCGGGGACAGGAACACCGGGGAGCTGTTTTTT. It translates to CASTSGGDRNTGELFF.

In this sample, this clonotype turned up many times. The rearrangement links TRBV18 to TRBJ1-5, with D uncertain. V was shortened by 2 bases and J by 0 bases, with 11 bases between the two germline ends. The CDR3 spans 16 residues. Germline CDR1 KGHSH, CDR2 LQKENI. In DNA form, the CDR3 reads TGTGCCAGCTCACCATGGCAACTACCTAGCAATCAGCCCCAGCATTTT. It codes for CASSPWQLPSNQPQHF.

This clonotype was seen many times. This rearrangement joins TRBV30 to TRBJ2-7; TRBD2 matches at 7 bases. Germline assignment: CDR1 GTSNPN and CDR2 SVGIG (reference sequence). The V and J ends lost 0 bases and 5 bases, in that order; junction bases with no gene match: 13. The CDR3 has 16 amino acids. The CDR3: CAWSVWSPGSGNEQYF. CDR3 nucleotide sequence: TGTGCCTGGAGTGTATGGTCCCCCGGGAGCGGGAACGAGCAGTACTTC.